These 6 T cell receptor beta chains were all obtained from the same sample, sequenced in a study of shared clonotypes between healthy human individuals. The protocol was immunoSEQ multiplex PCR, while the TCRdb copy is restricted to in-frame clones and leaves out a portion. Among about 800,000 clones listed, about 96% were seen once. Cells designated naive CD8 were CD45RO-negative and were positively selected for CCR7, with terminally differentiated effector memory CD45RA+ cells excluded. What was sequenced was naive CD8+ T cells sorted from blood. The receptors come from a man aged 25 to 45 in good health.

This sequence joins TRBV14 and TRBJ2-2; 8 bases match TRBD2. This CDR3 contains 16 residues. Losses at the gene ends were 1 base for V and 7 bases for J; bases not matched to a gene: 8. The germline V gene has CDR1 SGHDN and CDR2 FVKESK. The CDR3 bases are TGTGCCAGCAGCCAAGTCGGGAGGGCCAGGAACGGGGAGCTGTTTTTT. It codes for CASSQVGRARNGELFF.

The chain uses TRBV7-7 and TRBJ2-1; D gene ambiguous. There are 16 residues in the CDR3. Germline CDR1 is SSHAT and CDR2 is FNYEAQ (reference sequence). V was cut by 4 bases and J by 2 bases, with 15 bases left in between. The CDR3 is CASSWSYPKPYNEQFF. In DNA, the CDR3 is TGTGCCAGCAGCTGGAGTTACCCGAAACCCTACAATGAGCAGTTCTTC. The full variable domain, in which reference TRBV7-7 and TRBJ2-1 provide the parts outside the CDR3, is GAGVSQSPRYKVTKRGQDVTLRCDPISSHATLYWYQQALGQGPEFLTYFNYEAQPDKSGLPSDRFSAERPEGSISTLTIQRTEQRDSAMYRCASSWSYPKPYNEQFFGPGTRLTVL.

The gene calls are TRBV27 and TRBJ2-1; 11 bases match TRBD1. CDR3 length: 18 residues. J gave up 2 bases and V 4 bases, and 10 bases lay outside the gene matches. The germline V gene has CDR1 MNHEY and CDR2 SMNVEV (reference sequence). The CDR3 DNA reads TGTGCCAGCAGTTCAGGACAGGGGGCTTTTCCCCCCTACAATGAGCAGTTCTTC. Amino acid sequence: CASSSGQGAFPPYNEQFF.

V is TRBV18 and J is TRBJ2-1; TRBD2 aligns across 7 bases. V shed 2 bases and J 2 bases; nucleotides not matched to a gene: 6. CDR1 is KGHSH, CDR2 LQKENI, per germline. The CDR3 runs 16 residues. The CDR3 DNA reads as TGTGCCAGCTCACCATTTTCGCGGGGGACCTACAATGAGCAGTTCTTC. Amino acid sequence: CASSPFSRGTYNEQFF.

The chain links TRBV5-4 to TRBJ2-7; 7 bases line up with TRBD2. Germline CDR1 and CDR2: SGHNT and YYREEE (reference sequence). The CDR3 runs to 15 residues. Trimming at V came to 4 bases and at J to 1 base, leaving 8 bases not matched to a gene. CDR3 sequence reads: CASSPDLAASYEQYF. CDR3 nucleotides: TGTGCCAGCAGCCCCGACCTAGCGGCTTCCTACGAGCAGTACTTC.

The rearrangement links TRBV5-6 to TRBJ2-7, with a possible D match to TRBD1 (6 bases). V lost 4 bases and J 6 bases, leaving 20 bases between the germline ends. CDR1 is SGHDT and CDR2 is YYEEEE in the germline V gene. The CDR3 has 15 residues. CDR3 region: CASSGDGQTTVEQYF. The CDR3 bases are TGTGCCAGCAGCGGCGACGGACAGACTACCGTCGAGCAGTACTTC.